This T cell receptor (beta chain) was observed in a study of T cells in tuberculosis. Study-wide context: IGRA-negative adolescents, IGRA-positive adolescents with latent tuberculosis and adults with active tuberculosis formed this South African cohort.

The protocol was immunoSEQ multiplex PCR, while the TCRdb copy is restricted to in-frame clones and leaves out a portion. The sample has more than 40,000 clones; roughly 94% are singletons. The TCR originated in a donor between 10 and 35 years old with latent tuberculosis or without tuberculosis infection. Some clones in this sample may be carry-over from other donors' samples. Source material: PBMCs.

The DNA for the CDR3 is TGTGCCACCGGGACTAGCGGGAGTGTTGATCATGAGCAGTTCTTC. As protein: CATGTSGSVDHEQFF. This sequence joins TRBV5-4 and TRBJ2-1, with 14 bases matching TRBD2. There are 15 residues in the CDR3. Germline V lookup: CDR1 SGHNT, CDR2 YYREEE (reference sequence). V was pared by 9 bases and J by 8 bases, with 10 bases of the junction left unmatched.